This T cell receptor (beta chain) derives from a study of T cells in Graves' hyperthyroidism and ophthalmopathy. Study in general: Peripheral blood draws took place at initial diagnosis, ahead of any treatment.

The study based diagnoses on clinical symptoms, serum thyroxine and TRAb, thyroid ultrasound and orbital computed tomography. RNA transcripts were the template for amplifying TCR beta CDR3 regions. The HTBI primer set was used in a first-round RT-PCR of the TCR CDR3. MiXCR was run by TCRdb on the multiplex PCR reads, yielding one entry per CDR3 protein. The data show about 130,000 distinct CDR3 sequences, 22% seen once. Germline CDR1 is DFQATT and CDR2 is SNEGSKA (reference sequence). The CDR3 is made up of 12 amino acids. Unmatched junction bases numbered 13, after V lost 6 bases and J lost 14 bases.

The sequenced sample consisted of blood. The receptor's source is a woman aged 50 to 60 with Graves' hyperthyroidism that later progressed to Graves' ophthalmopathy. The chain joins TRBV20-1 to TRBJ1-2, with 9 bases that match TRBD1. CDR3 region: CSATGTGHFFTF. CDR3 coding DNA: TGCAGTGCCACCGGGACAGGGCACTTTTTTACCTTC.